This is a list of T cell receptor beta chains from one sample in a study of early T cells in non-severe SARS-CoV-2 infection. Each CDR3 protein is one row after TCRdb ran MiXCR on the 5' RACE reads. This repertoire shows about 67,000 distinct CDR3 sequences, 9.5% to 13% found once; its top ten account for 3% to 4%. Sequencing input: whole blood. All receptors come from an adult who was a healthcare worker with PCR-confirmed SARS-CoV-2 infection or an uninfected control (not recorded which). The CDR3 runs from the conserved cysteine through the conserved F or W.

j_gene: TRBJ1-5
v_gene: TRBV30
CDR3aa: CAWSAFQHNQPQHF

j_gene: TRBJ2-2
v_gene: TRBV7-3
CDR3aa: CASSLTELGYTGELFF

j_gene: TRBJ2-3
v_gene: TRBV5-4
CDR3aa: CASSLGDPRTGDTQYF

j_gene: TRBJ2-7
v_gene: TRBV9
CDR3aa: CASSPRVTYSYEQYF

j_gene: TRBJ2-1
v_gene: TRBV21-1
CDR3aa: CARLAGGYNEQFF

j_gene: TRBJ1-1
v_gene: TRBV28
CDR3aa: CATQGHTEAFF

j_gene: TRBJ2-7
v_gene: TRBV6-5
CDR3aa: CASIPRGGPRAGSYEQYF

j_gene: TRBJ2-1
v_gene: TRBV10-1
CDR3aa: CASSSTRGARRDEQFF

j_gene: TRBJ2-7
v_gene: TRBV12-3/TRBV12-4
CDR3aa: CANQLAGVSYEQYF

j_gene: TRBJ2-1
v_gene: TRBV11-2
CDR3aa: CASSHGLALSSYNEQFF

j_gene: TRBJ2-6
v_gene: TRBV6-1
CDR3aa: CASSGGLSSGANVLTF

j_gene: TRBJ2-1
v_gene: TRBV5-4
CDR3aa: CASSTGLTYNEQFF

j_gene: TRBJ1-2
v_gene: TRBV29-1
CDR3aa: CSVETGQYGYTF

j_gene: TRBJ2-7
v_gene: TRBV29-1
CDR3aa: CSAGGEAYEQYF

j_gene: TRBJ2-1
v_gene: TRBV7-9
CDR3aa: CASSAAFYNEQFF

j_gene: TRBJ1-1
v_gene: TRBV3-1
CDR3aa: CASSQGVGVRSVLMNTEAFF

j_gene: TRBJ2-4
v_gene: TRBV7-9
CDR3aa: CASSPAGVTPAKNIQYF

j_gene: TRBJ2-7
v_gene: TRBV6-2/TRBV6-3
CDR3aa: CASSLPGTSGRGEQYF

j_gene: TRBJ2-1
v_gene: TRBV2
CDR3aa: CASRASGGHNEQFF

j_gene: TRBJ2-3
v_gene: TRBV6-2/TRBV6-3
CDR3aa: CASSYSRGTSGLRDTQYF

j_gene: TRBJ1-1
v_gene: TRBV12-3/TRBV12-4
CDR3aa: CASQDTLGAFF

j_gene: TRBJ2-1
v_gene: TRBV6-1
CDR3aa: CASISGGFSYNEQFF

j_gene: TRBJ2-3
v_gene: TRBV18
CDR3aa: CASSPPYGGGDTQYF

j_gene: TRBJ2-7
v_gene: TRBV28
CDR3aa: CASSTTVFGQYF

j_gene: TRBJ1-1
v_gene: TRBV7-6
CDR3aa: CASSLGAANTEAFF

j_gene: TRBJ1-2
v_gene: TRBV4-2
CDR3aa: CASSLPGGQGNYGYTF